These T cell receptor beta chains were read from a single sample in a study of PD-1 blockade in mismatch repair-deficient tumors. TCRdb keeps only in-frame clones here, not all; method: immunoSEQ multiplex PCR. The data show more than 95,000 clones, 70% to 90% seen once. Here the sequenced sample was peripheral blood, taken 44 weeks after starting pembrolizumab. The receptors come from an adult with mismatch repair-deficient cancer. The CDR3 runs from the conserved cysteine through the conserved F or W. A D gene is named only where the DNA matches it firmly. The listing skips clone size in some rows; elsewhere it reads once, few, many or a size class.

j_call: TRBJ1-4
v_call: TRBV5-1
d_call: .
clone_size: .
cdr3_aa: CASSLKDYQGPIEKLFF
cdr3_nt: TGCGCCAGCAGCTTAAAAGACTATCAGGGACCGATCGAAAAACTGTTTTTT

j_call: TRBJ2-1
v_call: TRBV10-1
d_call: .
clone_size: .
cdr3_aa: CASREGGYNEQFF
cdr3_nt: TGCGCCAGCAGAGAGGGCGGATACAATGAGCAGTTCTTC

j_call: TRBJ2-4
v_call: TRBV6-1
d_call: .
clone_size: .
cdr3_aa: CASSTQENIQYF
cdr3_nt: TGTGCCAGCAGTACACAGGAAAACATTCAGTACTTC

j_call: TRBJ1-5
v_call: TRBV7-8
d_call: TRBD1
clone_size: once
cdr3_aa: CASSRGQGLNQPQHF
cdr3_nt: TGTGCCAGCAGCCGCGGACAGGGATTAAATCAGCCCCAGCATTTT

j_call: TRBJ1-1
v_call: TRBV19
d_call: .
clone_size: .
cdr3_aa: CASSGLTNTEAFF
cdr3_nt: TGTGCCAGTAGCGGACTCACTAACACTGAAGCTTTCTTT

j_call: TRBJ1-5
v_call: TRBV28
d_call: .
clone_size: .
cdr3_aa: CASRHGGEAGNQPQHF
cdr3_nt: TGTGCCAGCCGCCATGGGGGAGAGGCGGGCAATCAGCCCCAGCATTTT

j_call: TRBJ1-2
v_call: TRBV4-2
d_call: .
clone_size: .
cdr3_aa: CASSQDRTPVGYTF
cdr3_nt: TGTGCCAGCAGCCAAGACAGGACCCCTGTTGGCTACACCTTC

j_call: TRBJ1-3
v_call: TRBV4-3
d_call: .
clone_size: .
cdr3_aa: CASSQDGGPGNTIYF
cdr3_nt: TGCGCCAGCAGCCAAGACGGAGGTCCTGGAAACACCATATATTTT

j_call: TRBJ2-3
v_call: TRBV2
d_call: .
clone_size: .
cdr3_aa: CASSEETSTDTQYF
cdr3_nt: TGTGCCAGCAGTGAAGAGACTAGCACAGATACGCAGTATTTT

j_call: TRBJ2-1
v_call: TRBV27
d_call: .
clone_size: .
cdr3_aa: CASSIYEQFF
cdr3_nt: TGTGCCAGCAGTATTTATGAGCAGTTCTTC

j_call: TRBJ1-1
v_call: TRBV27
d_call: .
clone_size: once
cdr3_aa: CASSPKGYGNTEAFF
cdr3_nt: TGTGCCAGCAGTCCCAAAGGGTACGGGAACACTGAAGCTTTCTTT

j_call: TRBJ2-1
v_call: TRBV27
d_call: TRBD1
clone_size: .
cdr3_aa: CASSLDRASYNEQFF
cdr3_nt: TGTGCCAGCAGCCTTGACAGGGCTTCCTACAATGAGCAGTTCTTC

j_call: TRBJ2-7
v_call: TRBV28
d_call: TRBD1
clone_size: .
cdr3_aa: CASRPGTGAYEQYF
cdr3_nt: TGTGCCAGCAGGCCCGGGACAGGGGCCTACGAGCAGTACTTC

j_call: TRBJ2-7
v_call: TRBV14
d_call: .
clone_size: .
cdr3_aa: CASSKFEEYEQYF
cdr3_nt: TGTGCCAGCAGCAAATTTGAAGAGTACGAGCAGTACTTC

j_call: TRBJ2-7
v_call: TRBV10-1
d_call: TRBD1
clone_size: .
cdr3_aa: CASSDMGRGLEEQYF
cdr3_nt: TGCGCCAGCAGTGATATGGGCAGGGGGCTGGAAGAGCAGTACTTC

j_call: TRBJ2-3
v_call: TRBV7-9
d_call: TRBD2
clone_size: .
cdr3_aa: CASSLAVSGVTDTQYF
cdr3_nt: TGTGCCAGCAGCTTAGCCGTTAGCGGGGTCACAGATACGCAGTATTTT

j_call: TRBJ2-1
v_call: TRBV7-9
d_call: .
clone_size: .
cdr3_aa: CASSLVEGLTAEQFF
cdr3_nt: TGTGCCAGCAGCTTAGTGGAGGGTTTGACTGCCGAGCAGTTCTTC

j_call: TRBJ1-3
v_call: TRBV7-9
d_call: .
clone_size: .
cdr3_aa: CASSLTAGANTIYF
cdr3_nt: TGTGCCAGCAGCTTAACAGCTGGGGCAAACACCATATATTTT

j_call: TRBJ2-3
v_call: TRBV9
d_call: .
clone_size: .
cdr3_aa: CASSSGGVDTQYF
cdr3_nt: TGTGCCAGCAGCTCAGGGGGGGTAGATACGCAGTATTTT

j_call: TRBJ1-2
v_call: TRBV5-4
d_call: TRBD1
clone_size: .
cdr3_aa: CASSQNRGDYGYTF
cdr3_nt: TGTGCCAGCAGCCAAAACAGGGGTGACTATGGCTACACCTTC

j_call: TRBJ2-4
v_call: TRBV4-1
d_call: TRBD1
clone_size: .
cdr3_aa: CASSQDPGQGSKNIQYF
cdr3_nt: TGCGCCAGCAGCCAAGATCCGGGACAGGGTTCCAAAAACATTCAGTACTTC

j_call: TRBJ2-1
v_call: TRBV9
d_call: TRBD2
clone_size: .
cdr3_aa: CASSGREQTEQFF
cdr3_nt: TGTGCCAGCAGCGGGCGGGAGCAGACTGAGCAGTTCTTC